This TCR beta chain was obtained from a study of somatic mutations in cytotoxic T cells in rheumatoid arthritis. The table lists this clone with a few counts. What it binds is not known. Germline V gives CDR1 SEHNR, CDR2 FQNEAQ (reference sequence). V lost 7 bases and J lost 7; bases outside the gene matches: 13. The CDR3 length is 14 residues. Study-wide results and caveats: Comparison of CD8+ T-cell clonality between rheumatoid arthritis patients and age-matched healthy controls yielded no significant difference.

Method: immunoSEQ multiplex PCR; TCRdb's copy keeps in-frame clones and lacks some. The repertoire holds around 15,000 clones, with 60% to 85% as singletons. The V call is TRBV7-9, the J call TRBJ2-7; 7 nucleotides align to TRBD1. The specimen sequenced was CD8+ T cells sorted from blood. The clonotype was recovered from an adult with rheumatoid arthritis. The CDR3 nucleotides are TGTGCCAGCACCCCGGGACAGAGTACGCGGGAGCAGTACTTC. Amino acids: CASTPGQSTREQYF.